The clone carrying this T cell receptor (beta chain) occurred many times. TCRdb reprocessed the reads via MiXCR and lists one record per CDR3 protein. The table lists hundreds of thousands of distinct CDR3 sequences, under 40% of them singletons. This entry belongs to a study of T cell repertoires in cytomegalovirus infection. With 0 bases clipped from V and 4 bases from J, the junction kept 4 bases outside the gene matches. CDR3 length equals 16 residues. Germline CDR1 and CDR2: SGHVS and FNYEAQ. The receptor comes from a human donor in good health (CMV status not recorded). Some clones in this sample may be carry-over from other donors' samples. The specimen was PBMCs. The rearrangement uses TRBV7-6 and TRBJ1-2, with TRBD1 matching over 11 bases. CDR3 nucleotide sequence: TGTGCCAGCAGCTTAGCTGGGACAGGGGGTGGCTATGGCTACACCTTC. Translation gives CASSLAGTGGGYGYTF.